A single sample is the source of the 12 T cell receptor beta chains below, sequenced in a study of B cell selection in AIRE deficiency. The sorted conventional CD4 T cells were gated as CD4+CD127+. Profiling relied on immunoSEQ multiplex PCR, and the TCRdb table lists in-frame clones only, not all of them. The profile shows approximately 24,000 clones, nearly 97% of them singletons. Sequences were obtained from CD4+CD127+ conventional T cells sorted from PBMCs. Receptors were obtained from a human donor in good health.

The V and J genes are TRBV5-4 and TRBJ2-1; TRBD2 might be the D (7 bases). V was cut by 4 bases and J by 8 bases, with 19 bases left in between. Germline CDR1 reads SGHNT; CDR2 reads YYREEE (reference sequence). CDR3 length equals 15 residues. CDR3 sequence (DNA): TGTGCCAGCAGCCCACTAGCGAGGGGGTCTTATGAGCAGTTCTTC. Protein: CASSPLARGSYEQFF. Full variable domain (remainder filled in from reference TRBV5-4 and TRBJ2-1): ETGVTQSPTHLIKTRGQQVTLRCSSQSGHNTVSWYQQALGQGPQFIFQYYREEENGRGNFPPRFSGLQFPNYSSELNVNALELDDSALYLCASSPLARGSYEQFFGPGTRLTVL.

The chain links TRBV11-2 to TRBJ2-7; D is possibly TRBD2 (5 bases). Germline loops: CDR1 SGHAT, CDR2 FQNNGV. The CDR3 is made up of 14 amino acids. Trimming removed 1 base at V and 3 bases at J, with 10 bases between. CDR3 DNA sequence: TGTGCCAGCAGCTTAGTTGGCCGGGACTACGAGCAGTACTTC. It encodes CASSLVGRDYEQYF. Full variable domain (remainder filled in from reference TRBV11-2 and TRBJ2-7): EAGVAQSPRYKIIEKRQSVAFWCNPISGHATLYWYQQILGQGPKLLIQFQNNGVVDDSQLPKDRFSAERLKGVDSTLKIQPAKLEDSAVYLCASSLVGRDYEQYFGPGTRLTVT.

This chain uses TRBV5-6 with TRBJ2-1; possible D gene TRBD2, 6 bases. V was clipped by 1 base and J by 1 base, with 18 bases between them. The CDR3 runs 18 residues. Germline V gene lookup returns CDR1 SGHDT and CDR2 YYEEEE. For the CDR3, the DNA is TGTGCCAGCAGCTTGCCTCGTGGTAGCCTAGCGTCCTACAATGAGCAGTTCTTC. This translates into CASSLPRGSLASYNEQFF.

This chain joins TRBV5-1 and TRBJ2-1, with no clear D. V dropped 0 bases and J dropped 0 bases, with 7 bases sitting between them. The CDR3 has 15 residues. Germline V lookup: CDR1 SGHRS, CDR2 YFSETQ. The CDR3 DNA reads as TGCGCCAGCAGCTTGGACGGGTACTCCTACAATGAGCAGTTCTTC. Its translation is CASSLDGYSYNEQFF. Supplemented by reference TRBV5-1 and TRBJ2-1, the full variable domain reads KAGVTQTPRYLIKTRGQQVTLSCSPISGHRSVSWYQQTPGQGLQFLFEYFSETQRNKGNFPGRFSGRQFSNSRSEMNVSTLELGDSALYLCASSLDGYSYNEQFFGPGTRLTVL.

This chain connects TRBV5-1 to TRBJ1-4, with D maybe TRBD1 (5 bases). This CDR3 contains 16 residues. The V gene's germline CDR1 is SGHRS and CDR2 YFSETQ. V lost 2 bases and J lost 8, with 19 bases in between. Written as DNA, the CDR3 is TGCGCCAGCAGCTTAGAAGGGGACCCCCAGGCGGAAAAACTGTTTTTT. Its translation is CASSLEGDPQAEKLFF.

The chain employs TRBV2 and TRBJ2-5; D possibly uses TRBD1 or TRBD2 (5 bases each). Trimming shortened V by 4 bases and J by 4 bases, and 7 bases separated the two germline ends. This CDR3 has 12 residues. Per germline, CDR1 SNHLY and CDR2 FYNNEI. The CDR3: CASSAGTETQYF. As DNA, the CDR3 is TGTGCCAGCAGTGCCGGGACAGAGACCCAGTACTTC.

The chain employs TRBV11-1 and TRBJ1-2; D not resolved. Trimming left V 2 bases short and J 7 bases short, with 14 bases between. Germline lookup yields CDR1 SGHAT and CDR2 FQDESV (reference sequence). This CDR3 has 14 amino acids. The CDR3 loop reads CASSLQRDDGGYTF. The CDR3 DNA follows: TGTGCCAGCAGCTTACAGCGCGACGACGGTGGCTACACCTTC.

V and J are TRBV9 and TRBJ1-2; D call uncertain. CDR1 SGDLS and CDR2 YYNGEE come from the germline V gene. The CDR3 is 13 residues long. Trimming left V 2 bases short and J 2 bases short, with 7 bases between. CDR3 amino acids: CASSVDHNYGYTF. The CDR3 nucleotides are TGTGCCAGCAGCGTCGATCACAACTATGGCTACACCTTC.

The V call is TRBV5-1, the J call TRBJ1-1; TRBD1 might be the D (6 bases). CDR3 length: 15 residues. The V end was cut by 3 bases, the J end by 2 bases, with 14 bases between. Looked up from germline, CDR1 is SGHRS and CDR2 is YFSETQ. CDR3 bases: TGCGCCAGCAGCTCTACCGGGACACTAAACACTGAAGCTTTCTTT. Its translation is CASSSTGTLNTEAFF. Based on the CDR3 plus reference TRBV5-1 and TRBJ1-1, the full variable domain is KAGVTQTPRYLIKTRGQQVTLSCSPISGHRSVSWYQQTPGQGLQFLFEYFSETQRNKGNFPGRFSGRQFSNSRSEMNVSTLELGDSALYLCASSSTGTLNTEAFFGQGTRLTVV.

In DNA form, the CDR3 reads TGTGCCAGCACCAAAACGGGAGGGAACACCGGGGAGCTGTTTTTT. The encoded protein is CASTKTGGNTGELFF. This chain uses TRBV6-5 with TRBJ2-2, with 7 bases identical to TRBD2. The CDR3 is 15 residues long. Germline assignment: CDR1 MNHEY and CDR2 SVGAGI. Unmatched junction bases numbered 6, after V lost 7 bases and J lost 1 base.

J is TRBJ2-1 and V is TRBV4-1; D remains ambiguous. Germline CDR1 and CDR2: MGHRA and YSYEKL. The V gene lost 4 bases and the J gene lost 8 bases, with 12 bases spanning the gap. This CDR3 has 13 amino acids. CDR3 DNA sequence: TGCGCCAGCAGCCGGGCCGGCTCGTATGAGCAGTTCTTC. Its translation is CASSRAGSYEQFF.

The gene calls are TRBV10-3 and TRBJ1-2; D is unclear. Germline-derived CDR1 and CDR2 are ENHRY and SYGVKD. The V gene lost 2 bases and the J gene lost 4 bases, with 11 bases spanning the gap. CDR3 length: 14 residues. The CDR3 protein is CAISEPGESYGYTF. CDR3 DNA sequence: TGTGCCATCAGTGAGCCCGGGGAGAGCTATGGCTACACCTTC.